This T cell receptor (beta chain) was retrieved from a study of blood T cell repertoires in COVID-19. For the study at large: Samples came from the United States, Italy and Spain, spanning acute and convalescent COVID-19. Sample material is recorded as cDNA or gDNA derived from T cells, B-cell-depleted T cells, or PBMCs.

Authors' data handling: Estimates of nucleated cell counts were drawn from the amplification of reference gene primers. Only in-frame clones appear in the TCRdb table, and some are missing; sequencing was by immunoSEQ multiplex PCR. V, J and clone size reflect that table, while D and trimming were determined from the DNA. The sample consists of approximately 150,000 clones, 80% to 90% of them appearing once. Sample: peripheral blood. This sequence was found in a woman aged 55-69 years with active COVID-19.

Here the CDR3 reads CASSLEPGGYNSPLHF. The CDR3 DNA reads TGCGCCAGCAGCTTGGAACCCGGGGGCTATAATTCACCCCTCCACTTT. This chain joins TRBV5-1 and TRBJ1-6; D is perhaps TRBD1 (5 bases). V was cut by 0 bases and J by 3 bases, with 10 bases left in between. Germline V gives CDR1 SGHRS, CDR2 YFSETQ. The CDR3 has 16 residues.